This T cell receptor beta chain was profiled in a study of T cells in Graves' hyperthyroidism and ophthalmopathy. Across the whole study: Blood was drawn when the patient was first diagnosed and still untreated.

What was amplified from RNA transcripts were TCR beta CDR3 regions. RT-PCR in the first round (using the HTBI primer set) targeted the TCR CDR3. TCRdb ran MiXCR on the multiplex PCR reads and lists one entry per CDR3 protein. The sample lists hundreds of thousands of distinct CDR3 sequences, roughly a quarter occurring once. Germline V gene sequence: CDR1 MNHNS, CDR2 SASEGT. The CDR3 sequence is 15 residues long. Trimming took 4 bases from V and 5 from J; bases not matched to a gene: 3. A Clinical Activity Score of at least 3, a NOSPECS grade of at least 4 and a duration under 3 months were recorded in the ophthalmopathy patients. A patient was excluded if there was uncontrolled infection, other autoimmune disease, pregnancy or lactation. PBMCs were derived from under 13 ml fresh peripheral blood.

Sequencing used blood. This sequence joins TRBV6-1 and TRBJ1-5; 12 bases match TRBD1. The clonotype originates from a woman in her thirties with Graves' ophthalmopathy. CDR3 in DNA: TGTGCCAGCAGTGTGGGGACAGGGGGCCATCAGCCCCAGCATTTT. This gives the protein CASSVGTGGHQPQHF.